A selection of T cell receptor beta chains follows, all from one sample in a study of T-cell reconstitution after alpha-beta-depleted transplantation in children. TCRdb used MiXCR to reprocess the PCR reads, holding one entry per CDR3 protein. Counted here are 500,000 to 600,000 distinct CDR3 sequences, roughly 18% occurring once; the ten biggest clones make up 2.5% to 3.5%. The source material was PBMCs from the stem cell graft donor, sampled from the stem cell graft. The receptors were sampled from a human donor who donated a stem cell graft to a child with acute lymphoblastic leukemia. Both conserved end residues are part of each CDR3. Fields, in order: V gene, clone size, J gene, D gene, CDR3 protein, CDR3 DNA. The D gene is left open where the match is weak. The size of a clone is reported for some rows only, either as once, few or many, or as a class for expanded clones.

TRBV20-1,NA,TRBJ1-3,NA,CSARQASGNTIYF,TGCAGTGCACGCCAGGCCTCTGGAAACACCATATATTTT
TRBV9,many,TRBJ2-7,NA,CASSVGTPYEQYF,TGTGCCAGCAGCGTCGGGACACCCTACGAGCAGTACTTC
TRBV5-1,few,TRBJ2-3,NA,CASSLAEGSTDTQYF,TGCGCCAGCAGCTTGGCCGAAGGGAGCACAGATACGCAGTATTTT
TRBV20-1,NA,TRBJ1-6,TRBD1,CSAWDRSYNSPLHF,TGCAGTGCTTGGGACAGAAGTTATAATTCACCCCTCCACTTT
TRBV12-3/TRBV12-4,few,TRBJ2-5,NA,CASSLTRPQGQETQYF,TGTGCCAGCAGCCTCACTAGGCCTCAAGGGCAAGAGACCCAGTACTTC
TRBV6-6,NA,TRBJ2-7,NA,CASSYLTSYEQYF,TGTGCCAGCAGTTATCTCACCAGCTACGAGCAGTACTTC
TRBV9,NA,TRBJ2-5,NA,CASSAVGPQETQYF,TGTGCCAGCAGCGCTGTGGGACCTCAAGAGACCCAGTACTTC
TRBV9,NA,TRBJ1-4,NA,CASSVGSGAEKLFF,TGTGCCAGCAGCGTTGGATCGGGGGCTGAAAAACTGTTTTTT
TRBV5-6,few,TRBJ2-1,TRBD1,CASSFGTGGYGEQFF,TGTGCCAGCAGCTTCGGGACAGGGGGCTATGGTGAGCAGTTCTTC
TRBV3-1,NA,TRBJ1-4,TRBD1,CASSQVATGVTNEKLFF,TGTGCCAGCAGCCAAGTGGCGACAGGGGTAACTAATGAAAAACTGTTTTTT
TRBV21-1,few,TRBJ2-7,NA,CASSKNGTDNSSYEQYF,TGTGCCAGCAGCAAAAATGGCACGGACAATAGCTCCTACGAGCAGTACTTC
TRBV10-3,few,TRBJ1-1,NA,CAISPGGEMEAFF,TGTGCCATCAGCCCCGGCGGGGAGATGGAAGCTTTCTTT
TRBV12-3/TRBV12-4,NA,TRBJ2-7,NA,CARCLGLLTYEQYF,TGTGCCCGCTGTTTAGGGCTCCTAACCTACGAGCAGTACTTC
TRBV7-9,NA,TRBJ2-1,NA,CASSSPIKNEQFF,TGTGCCAGCAGCTCACCGATTAAGAATGAGCAGTTCTTC
TRBV6-1,many,TRBJ1-6,NA,CASSGTGLSPLHF,TGTGCCAGCAGTGGAACAGGGTTATCACCCCTCCACTTT
TRBV3-1,few,TRBJ1-6,NA,CASSLSGHNNSPLHF,TGTGCCAGCAGCCTTTCGGGACACAATAATTCACCCCTCCACTTT
TRBV2,NA,TRBJ2-4,TRBD1,CASNDPGGRSKNIQYF,TGTGCCAGCAATGACCCAGGGGGAAGGTCCAAAAACATTCAGTACTTC
TRBV5-6,NA,TRBJ2-7,NA,CASSHLGADYYEQYF,TGTGCCAGCAGCCATCTCGGGGCGGATTACTACGAGCAGTACTTC
TRBV29-1,few,TRBJ2-1,TRBD2,CSVEDREGGQFF,TGCAGCGTTGAAGATAGGGAGGGAGGGCAGTTCTTC
TRBV12-3/TRBV12-4,few,TRBJ2-2,NA,CASTLRGAGELFF,TGTGCCAGCACCTTAAGGGGGGCCGGGGAGCTGTTTTTT
TRBV11-1,few,TRBJ2-5,NA,CASSLAVVVRAGQETQYF,TGTGCCAGCAGCTTAGCAGTTGTGGTCAGGGCCGGACAAGAGACCCAGTACTTC
TRBV5-1,NA,TRBJ2-1,TRBD2,CASSAPGLAGGNNEQFF,TGCGCCAGCAGCGCGCCGGGACTAGCGGGAGGGAACAATGAGCAGTTCTTC
TRBV6-1,NA,TRBJ2-3,TRBD1,CASLPGQGVGTQYF,TGTGCCAGCTTACCGGGACAGGGGGTCGGTACGCAGTATTTT
TRBV6-2/TRBV6-3,NA,TRBJ2-3,TRBD2,CASSYVGGADTQYF,TGTGCCAGCAGTTACGTGGGGGGGGCAGATACGCAGTATTTT
TRBV30,few,TRBJ1-3,NA,CAWSVGSGNTIYF,TGTGCCTGGAGTGTAGGCTCTGGAAACACCATATATTTT
TRBV2,NA,TRBJ2-1,NA,CASREGGSSYNEQFF,TGTGCCAGCCGGGAAGGGGGGAGCTCCTACAATGAGCAGTTCTTC